A selection of T cell receptor beta chains follows, all from one sample in a study of blood T cell repertoires in COVID-19. Profiled with immunoSEQ multiplex PCR; TCRdb holds only in-frame clones, not every one. Of about 230,000 clones in the sample, around 83% were seen once. The sample taken for sequencing was peripheral blood. All receptors come from a woman aged 50 to 65 with acute or convalescent COVID-19. CDR3s include the opening cysteine and the closing phenylalanine or tryptophan. A D gene is named only where the DNA matches it firmly. Some rows mark clone size as missing; the rest say once, few, many or name a class of expanded clone.

TRBD1	few	TRBJ1-3	TRBV6-6	TGTGCCAGCGGGGCAGGGGGCAGGGACACCATATATTTT	CASGAGGRDTIYF
-	-	TRBJ2-7	TRBV3-1/TRBV3-2	TGTGCCAGCAGCCAAGAACAGGGCTCCTACGAGCAGTACTTC	CASSQEQGSYEQYF
TRBD1	-	TRBJ2-6	TRBV18	TGTGCCAGCTCACCGGGACAGTTTCCTGGGGCCAACGTCCTGACTTTC	CASSPGQFPGANVLTF
TRBD2	once	TRBJ2-7	TRBV4-1	TGCGCCAGCAGCCATCCGGGACTAGCCTCCTACGAGCAGTACTTC	CASSHPGLASYEQYF
TRBD2	-	TRBJ2-7	TRBV9	TGTGCCAGCAGCTCCGGGACTAGCGGAGGCTCCTACGAGCAGTACTTC	CASSSGTSGGSYEQYF
TRBD2	-	TRBJ2-1	TRBV28	TGTGCCATCACCCGGGGGGGGGCTCCTTACAATGAGCAGTTCTTC	CAITRGGAPYNEQFF
TRBD1	-	TRBJ1-1	TRBV6-5	TGTGCCAGCAAGTGGGACAGGGGGGTAGACACTGAAGCTTTCTTT	CASKWDRGVDTEAFF
-	-	TRBJ1-1	TRBV7-2	TGTGCCAGCAGCTTACTTGAAGGGAGCACTGAAGCTTTCTTT	CASSLLEGSTEAFF
-	few	TRBJ2-3	TRBV20-1	TGCAGTGCTAGTACAGGTCCCACAGATACGCAGTATTTT	CSASTGPTDTQYF
-	-	TRBJ2-5	TRBV7-2	TGTGCCAGCAGCTTACGCAGGCTGGAGACCCAGTACTTC	CASSLRRLETQYF
TRBD2	-	TRBJ2-7	TRBV4-3	TGCGCCAGCAGCCAAGATGCGGGGGGGCCCTACGAGCAGTACTTC	CASSQDAGGPYEQYF
-	-	TRBJ2-2	TRBV19	TGTGCCAGTAGCAATACAGTGAACACCGGGGAGCTGTTTTTT	CASSNTVNTGELFF
-	-	TRBJ1-5	TRBV28	TGTGCCAGCAGTTTTATAGGGGCGGATCAGCCCCAGCATTTT	CASSFIGADQPQHF
-	few	TRBJ1-4	TRBV3-1/TRBV3-2	TGTGCCAGCAGCTTCCGGACAAGCCGGAATGAAAAACTGTTTTTT	CASSFRTSRNEKLFF
-	many	TRBJ1-2	TRBV28	TGTGCCAGCACCCAGGCTGGGACAACTAACTATGGCTACACCTTC	CASTQAGTTNYGYTF
TRBD2	-	TRBJ2-7	TRBV5-4	TGTGCCAGCAGCTTGTATAACGCGGGGGGTTCGAACGAGCAGTACTTC	CASSLYNAGGSNEQYF
-	-	TRBJ2-1	TRBV11-1	TGTGCCAGCAGCCCGACTAGTCCCTACAATGAGCAGTTCTTC	CASSPTSPYNEQFF
-	-	TRBJ1-2	TRBV5-1	TGCGCCAGCAGACCTGGCCCGGGAAGGGCGTACTATGGCTACACCTTC	CASRPGPGRAYYGYTF
-	-	TRBJ1-1	TRBV19	TGTGCCAGTAGTACTCCCAGACAGTACCGTGGGGTTCAGAACACTGAAGCTTTCTTT	CASSTPRQYRGVQNTEAFF
TRBD1	-	TRBJ2-6	TRBV11-2	TGTGCCAGCAGGACAGGGGGCGCTGGGGCCAACGTCCTGACTTTC	CASRTGGAGANVLTF
-	-	TRBJ2-5	TRBV28	TGTGCCAGCAGCCTATACCGGGAGACCCAGTACTTC	CASSLYRETQYF
-	-	TRBJ1-5	TRBV4-1	TGCGCCAGCAGCCAAGAGATGGGCAGTTCCCTTCCCCAGCATTTT	CASSQEMGSSLPQHF
TRBD1	-	TRBJ2-7	TRBV27	TGTGCCAGCAGTGCCTTCGGACAGGGATCGTACGAGCAGTACTTC	CASSAFGQGSYEQYF
-	-	TRBJ1-2	TRBV6-5	TGTGCCAGCAGGAGGGTGGCAAATGGAGGCTACACCTTC	CASRRVANGGYTF
-	-	TRBJ2-1	TRBV27	TGTGCCAGCAGTTTAGGCGGAAACTCCTACAATGAGCAGTTCTTC	CASSLGGNSYNEQFF
TRBD2	once	TRBJ2-5	TRBV7-9	TGTGCCAGCAGCTTAAGGCTAGCGGGGCTGTTAGAGACCCAGTACTTC	CASSLRLAGLLETQYF
-	-	TRBJ2-3	TRBV10-3	TGTGCCATCATGGACGGGAGTAAAGCAGATACGCAGTATTTT	CAIMDGSKADTQYF
TRBD1	once	TRBJ1-1	TRBV10-3	TGTGCCATCAGCGGGACAGAGAACACTGAAGCTTTCTTT	CAISGTENTEAFF
-	-	TRBJ1-1	TRBV2	TGTGCCAGTCACGGGGGTTTGAACACTGAAGCTTTCTTT	CASHGGLNTEAFF
-	-	TRBJ1-1	TRBV18	TGTGCCAGCTCACCGAAACAACTACAAGCGGGGCCCACTGAAGCTTTCTTT	CASSPKQLQAGPTEAFF
-	-	TRBJ2-3	TRBV5-4	TGTGCCAGCAGCGCCCGACAGGATCATACGCAGTATTTT	CASSARQDHTQYF
TRBD1	once	TRBJ2-3	TRBV6-4	TGTGCCAGCAGTGAGGGACAGGGATCCGATACGCAGTATTTT	CASSEGQGSDTQYF
TRBD1	-	TRBJ2-7	TRBV4-2	TGTGCCAGCAGCCAAGAGACAGGGGAGGCCTACGAGCAGTACTTC	CASSQETGEAYEQYF
-	-	TRBJ1-5	TRBV19	TGTGTCAGTAGTGGGGGGAAGTTACAGCCCCAGCATTTT	CVSSGGKLQPQHF